These 17 T cell receptor beta chains were sequenced from one sample in a study of tumor and adjacent non-tumor tissue in lung cancer. No cell sorting was done before RNA was extracted from the tissue. The library came from three nested PCR rounds adapted from ARM-PCR protocols. From the multiplex PCR reads, TCRdb called clonotypes with MiXCR, one entry per CDR3 protein. The repertoire holds 120,000 or so distinct CDR3 sequences, with 66% as singletons. Sequences were obtained from lung tumor tissue. These receptor sequences come from a man aged 25-45 years with non-small cell lung cancer.

V usage is TRBV11-2 and J usage is TRBJ2-3; D perhaps matches TRBD1 (5 bases). Germline V gene lookup returns CDR1 SGHAT and CDR2 FQNNGV. The CDR3 totals 16 residues. V was trimmed by 4 bases and J by 1 base, leaving 15 bases between them. CDR3 nucleotides: TGTGCCAGCAGCTCGCCCCAGACAGAACGCACAGATACGCAGTATTTT. Protein product: CASSSPQTERTDTQYF.

With respect to this clonotype: A much larger clone is a single base away; this may be a read error. The chain has TRBV4-1 and TRBJ2-7, with 8 bases identical to TRBD1. Looked up from germline, CDR1 is MGHRA and CDR2 is YSYEKL. V trimming: 1 base; J trimming: 2 bases; junction bases outside the gene matches: 16. The CDR3 sequence is 19 residues long. CDR3 loop: CASSQGTGLYLALTYEQYF. CDR3 nucleotides: TGCGCCAGCAGCCAAGGGACAGGGCTTTACCTCGCCCTAACCTACGAGCAGTACTTC.

Points on this clonotype: This sequence may be a read error, since a much larger clone differs from it by one base. V usage is TRBV20-1 and J usage is TRBJ2-5; perhaps D is TRBD1 or TRBD2 (6 bases each). V shed 1 base and J shed 4 bases, with 13 bases lying between them. The germline gives CDR1 DFQATT, CDR2 SNEGSKA (reference sequence). CDR3 length: 14 residues. The CDR3 DNA is TGCAGTGCTAGAGGCGGAGGGGGTAGAGAGACCCAGTACTTC. This codes for CSARGGGGRETQYF.

Regarding this clonotype: This CDR3 fails to terminate in the conserved phenylalanine or tryptophan, so it likely reflects a read error. No DNA is shown, since the ends of the CDR3 on it are uncertain; the CDR3 is the one TCRdb lists. This chain links TRBV20-1 with TRBJ2-2; the D call TRBD1 from the table was never checked on the DNA. In germline, CDR1 is DFQATT, CDR2 SNEGSKA (reference sequence). The CDR3 is 11 amino acids in total, end residues counted. The CDR3 is CGAQRGHVVFY.

As regards this clonotype: At one of its ends the junction is not consistent with the germline gene, which may arise from a read error. This rearrangement joins TRBV29-1 to TRBJ2-1, with 7 bases lining up with TRBD2. This CDR3 contains 14 residues. From germline, CDR1 is SQVTM and CDR2 ANQGSEA. In DNA form, the CDR3 reads TGCAGCGCTGAAGGCGACGGGGGGTACAATGAGCAGTTTTTC. Translated: CSAEGDGGYNEQFF.

About this clonotype: One end of the junction does not line up with germline, which may come from a read error. The genes are TRBV11-2 and TRBJ2-1; TRBD1 aligns across 8 bases. The CDR3 contains 16 residues. The germline V gene encodes CDR1 SGHAT and CDR2 FQNNGV. CDR3 region: CASSPRTGSSYNERFF. Here the CDR3 DNA reads TGTGCCAGCAGTCCGCGGACAGGGAGCTCCTACAATGAGCGGTTCTTC.

This clonotype was counted ten times or more. This chain links TRBV20-1 with TRBJ2-1; 9 nucleotides agree with TRBD2. The germline V gene has CDR1 DFQATT and CDR2 SNEGSKA (reference sequence). This CDR3 has 15 amino acids. V was pared by 3 bases and J by 7 bases, with 10 bases of the junction left unmatched. CDR3 loop: CSASGVAGVENEQFF. The CDR3 DNA reads as TGCAGTGCTAGTGGGGTAGCGGGAGTTGAGAATGAGCAGTTCTTC.

In regard to this clonotype: Sequence at one end of the junction differs from germline and may be a read error. V and J are TRBV7-9 and TRBJ1-4; 10 nucleotides align to TRBD1. The CDR3 consists of 15 residues. CDR1 and CDR2 (germline): SEHNR, FQNEAQ (reference sequence). The CDR3 protein is CVSSLGTGAYEKLFF. In DNA, the CDR3 is TGTGTCAGCAGTCTGGGGACAGGGGCTTACGAAAAACTGTTTTTT. Supplemented by reference TRBV7-9 and TRBJ1-4, the full variable domain reads DTGVSQNPRHKITKRGQNVTFRCDPISEHNRLYWYRQTLGQGPEFLTYFQNEAQLEKSRLLSDRFSAERPKGSFSTLEIQRTEQGDSAMYLCVSSLGTGAYEKLFFGSGTQLSVL.

The chain joins TRBV6-5 to TRBJ2-1; 7 nucleotides align to TRBD1. The germline CDR1 and CDR2 sequences are MNHEY and SVGAGI. Germline trimming cut 2 bases from V and 7 bases from J; bases unmatched to any gene: 8. This CDR3 is 15 amino acids long. The DNA for the CDR3 is TGTGCCAGCAGTTACGGGACAGCGAGGAGGAATGAGCAGTTCTTC. This codes for CASSYGTARRNEQFF.

Concerning this clonotype itself: Germline is not matched at one junction end, which may reflect a read error. The chain uses TRBV4-3 and TRBJ2-3; D not resolved. The CDR3 loop spans 16 amino acids. Per germline, CDR1 LGHNA and CDR2 YSLEER. CDR3 sequence: CVSSQVKDLDTDTQYF. The CDR3 bases are TGCGTCAGCAGCCAAGTAAAGGATCTGGACACAGATACGCAGTATTTT.

This clonotype was seen only a few times. Compared with germline, one end of the junction differs, possibly owing to a read error. This rearrangement joins TRBV6-5 to TRBJ2-3; TRBD2 matches 11 bases. The CDR3 extends over 16 amino acids. Germline V CDR1 and CDR2: MNHEY, SVGAGI. Written as DNA, the CDR3 is TGTGCCAGCTGTTACAGTAGCGGGGGGGGAACAGATACGCAGTATTTT. Residues: CASCYSSGGGTDTQYF.

With regard to this clonotype: A clone one base away is much larger, so this may be a read error. This is likely a read error, given that the CDR3 carries no conserved phenylalanine or tryptophan at its end. The chain employs TRBV5-1 and TRBJ2-2, with D tentatively TRBD1 (6 bases). V lost 0 bases and J lost 1, with 10 bases in between. The length of the CDR3 is 16 residues. Germline V gene data show CDR1 as SGHRS and CDR2 as YFSETQ. The CDR3, as DNA: TGCGCCAGCAGCTTGGAGGGGGTCAGGAACACCGGGGAGCTGTTTATT. Translating gives CASSLEGVRNTGELFI.

Of note for this clonotype: Just one base apart from a much larger clone, this may be a read error. CDR3 sequence: CASSSAGSEKLFF. Written as DNA, the CDR3 is TGTGCCAGCTCGTCGGCGGGGAGTGAAAAACTGTTTTTT. The J gene is TRBJ1-4, the V gene TRBV6-2 or TRBV6-3; D not resolved. In germline, CDR1 is MNHEY, CDR2 SVGEGT. V shed 8 bases and J shed 7 bases, with 14 bases lying between them. The CDR3 has 13 amino acids.

This clonotype came up a few times. The chain is built from TRBV21-1 and TRBJ2-2. TRBV21-1 counts as a pseudogene. There are 14 residues in the CDR3. The CDR3 DNA reads TGTGCCAGCAGCAAGGGCTATCTCCCCGGGGAGCTGTTTTTT. As protein: CASSKGYLPGELFF.

The rearrangement links TRBV12-3 or TRBV12-4 to TRBJ2-2; D gene unclear. The CDR3 consists of 15 residues. The CDR3 spells CATSLDHRNTGELFF. CDR3 coding DNA: TGTGCAACCAGCCTGGACCATAGGAACACCGGGGAGCTGTTTTTT.

J is TRBJ2-5 and V is TRBV7-9, with TRBD2 matching over 13 bases. CDR1 SEHNR and CDR2 FQNEAQ come from the germline V gene (reference sequence). V shed 4 bases, J shed 2 bases, and the junction held 1 base outside the gene matches. There are 15 residues in the CDR3. The CDR3 loop reads CASSSLAGGQETQYF. The CDR3 nucleotides are TGTGCCAGCAGCTCACTAGCGGGGGGGCAAGAGACCCAGTACTTC.

This clonotype was recorded a few times. An end of the junction differs from the germline gene, which may be a read error. The chain carries TRBV6-6 and TRBJ1-1; 8 bases fit TRBD1. Germline V gene sequence: CDR1 MNHNY, CDR2 SVGAGI (reference sequence). The CDR3 loop spans 14 amino acids. The CDR3 bases are TGTGCCAGCGGTTACGGAGACAGGGGTACTGAAGCTTTCTTT. This gives the protein CASGYGDRGTEAFF.